This T cell receptor beta chain was identified in a study of CD4 T cells in relation to SARS-CoV-2 and coronaviruses. Study summary: ViraFEST: approximately 10-day antigen culture of PBMCs, then TCR beta CDR3 sequencing.

A word on this clone: As yet, its antigen is unknown.

Unexposed donor CD4+ T cells date from about 2010-2019, before the COVID-19 pandemic. CD4+ T cells were isolated from the cells after roughly 11 days of culture. Generated by immunoSEQ multiplex PCR, the TCRdb table keeps only in-frame clones and is missing some. The data show roughly 24,000 clones, with around 82% seen just once and 11% to 15% held by the top ten. The TCR originated in a human donor in good health. The sample taken for sequencing was CD4+ T cells from PBMCs, cultured in vitro.

The CDR3 spells CASSPRVGNEKLFF. DNA for the CDR3: TGTGCCAGCAGCCCCAGGGTGGGTAATGAAAAACTGTTTTTT. The V gene is TRBV14, the J gene TRBJ1-4; D is perhaps TRBD1 (5 bases). Germline-derived CDR1 and CDR2 are SGHDN and FVKESK. Trimming removed 4 bases from V and 4 bases from J, with 10 bases in between. The CDR3 is made up of 14 amino acids.